This T cell receptor (beta chain) came from a study of cytomegalovirus exposure and HLA in healthy donors. This PCR relied on a set of 60 Vbeta primers and 13 Jbeta primers. Method: immunoSEQ multiplex PCR; TCRdb's copy keeps in-frame clones and lacks some. The sample consists of 100,000 to 150,000 clones, over 70% of them appearing once. From germline, CDR1 is WNHNN and CDR2 SYGVQD (reference sequence). The V gene lost 4 bases and the J gene lost 5 bases, with 9 bases spanning the gap. This CDR3 spans 12 amino acids. The sequence was collected from a woman aged 18 to 35 in good health and CMV-seronegative. Specimen: PBMCs. The chain uses TRBV10-1 and TRBJ2-7; no clear D gene. CDR3 sequence reads: CASSATFNEQYF. For the CDR3, the DNA is TGCGCCAGCAGTGCGACTTTTAACGAGCAGTACTTC.